One sample yielded the 5 T cell receptor beta chains listed below, sequenced in a study of shared clonotypes between healthy human individuals. The assay was immunoSEQ multiplex PCR, and TCRdb's table has in-frame clones only and misses some. The sample has 190,000 or so clones; 66% are singletons. The sequenced sample consisted of memory CD4+ T cells sorted from blood. Indicated subset: CD45RA-negative fraction. Receptors originate from a man younger than 40 in good health.

The chain couples TRBV18 to TRBJ2-7; 7 nucleotides agree with TRBD2. The V segment lost 3 bases and the J segment 3 bases; nucleotides outside the gene matches: 8. CDR3 length equals 15 residues. The germline CDR1 and CDR2 sequences are KGHSH and LQKENI. For the CDR3, the DNA is TGTGCCAGCTCACCCGGGACTACACTTAACTACGAGCAGTACTTC. Protein sequence: CASSPGTTLNYEQYF.

The V and J genes are TRBV6-6 and TRBJ1-2; unclear D gene. Germline lookup yields CDR1 MNHNY and CDR2 SVGAGI (reference sequence). There are 14 residues in the CDR3. Trimming stripped 10 bases from V and 5 bases from J, with 20 bases between. In DNA, the CDR3 is TGTGCCACAGCGGTTGGGTTAGGGTCTTATGGCTACACCTTC. It is translated as CATAVGLGSYGYTF.

This chain joins TRBV5-6 and TRBJ2-3; unclear D gene. The CDR3 length is 13 residues. Trimming pared 1 base from V and 4 bases from J, leaving 7 bases between. CDR1 SGHDT and CDR2 YYEEEE come from the germline V gene. CDR3 nucleotides: TGTGCCAGCAGCTTGCGAGGACCAGATACGCAGTATTTT. Its translation is CASSLRGPDTQYF.

The chain combines TRBV28 with TRBJ1-2; no firm D call. The CDR3 sequence is 15 residues long. V shed 1 base and J shed 2 bases, with 11 bases lying between them. Per germline, CDR1 MDHEN and CDR2 SYDVKM. Here the CDR3 DNA reads TGTGCCAGCAGTTTATTACGGGGTTCAAACTATGGCTACACCTTC. Amino acids: CASSLLRGSNYGYTF.

The chain recombines TRBV7-2 with TRBJ1-1; the match to TRBD1 covers 10 bases. J lost 4 bases, V lost 4 bases, and 6 bases had no gene match. CDR1 SGHTA and CDR2 FQGNSA come from the germline V gene. The CDR3 has 15 amino acids. Written as DNA, the CDR3 is TGTGCCAGCAGCTCCCCGACAGGGGGCCCCACTGAAGCTTTCTTT. It specifies CASSSPTGGPTEAFF. The full variable domain, in which reference TRBV7-2 and TRBJ1-1 provide the parts outside the CDR3, is GAGVSQSPSNKVTEKGKDVELRCDPISGHTALYWYRQSLGQGLEFLIYFQGNSAPDKSGLPSDRFSAERTGGSVSTLTIQRTQQEDSAVYLCASSSPTGGPTEAFFGQGTRLTVV.